The subject of this entry is one TCR beta chain. The sample holds many counts of this clone. Which antigen it targets is not known. No base-level quality is on record; no much larger clone is a single base apart. A single peripheral blood draw of 90 to 150 mL on average was collected from each donor into heparinised tubes. A BD FACSAria II and a panel including CD45RO, CCR7, CD25, CD127, CD95 and CD27 were used to sort naive, central memory, regulatory and stem cell-like memory CD4+ T cells. Every sorted population had a purity above 95%. PBMCs were isolated immediately by Lymphoprep density gradient centrifugation and stained directly without culture. Samples were stained and sorted in pairs, with one healthy donor and one patient per experiment, so that batch effects were minimized. The CDR3 has 14 amino acids, counting the end cysteine and phenylalanine. The DNA shown is the 42-base CDR3, in frame from base 1. V is clipped by 4 bases and J by 0 bases, and the sequence between their germline boundaries is 7 bases long. The germline V gene encodes CDR1 SGHNT and CDR2 YYREEE (reference sequence).

The entry originates in a study of beta chain features in type 1 diabetes (dated by TCRdb to 2016 to 2019). At the level of the whole study: Patients and healthy donors did not differ in mean age, gender distribution, total cell number or subset yield. Regulatory and stem cell-like memory subsets were isolated from only 8 patients and about 8 healthy donors, whereas naive and central memory subsets came from all 30 or so donors. In the study, recently diagnosed type 1 diabetes patients and matched healthy donors were compared on the TCRB repertoires of their sorted circulating CD4+ T cell subsets. A total of 107,917,701 sorted cells were examined across all samples, and a strong correlation was observed between cell number per subset and RNA yield.

The entire amount of isolated RNA was reverse transcribed using the High Capacity cDNA Reverse Transcription Kit, so the sequenced TCRB transcripts were expressed ones. Deep immunoSEQ sequencing was performed on naive, central memory and regulatory T cell samples, with an average of around 3.5 million total reads per sample. After sorted cells were lysed in RLT buffer, RNA was extracted with DNase-treated RNeasy Micro or Mini kits, with the choice depending on cell number. To prevent cross-contamination, every cell subset was processed on its own, while patient and healthy donor samples were processed together. Using the immunoSEQ multiplex PCR, TCRB sequences were amplified from cDNA into 87-bp fragments spanning the CDR3 region. The amplicons were sequenced using the Illumina HiSeq platform. The study's own analysis went as follows. PCR bias was computationally corrected using synthetic template baselines, reads within Hamming distance 2 were collapsed, and singletons that could not be merged were discarded. Reads were aligned to IMGT to assign V, D and J genes, CDR3 length, and insertions or deletions at six rearrangement sites. Within each subset, clonotype counts were normalized to sorted cell number, and only after that were true diversity and Gini coefficients computed with the tcR R package. The overlap coefficient, calculated on TCRB nucleotide sequences, was used to measure repertoire sharing. Entries here come from immuneACCESS through TCRdb and include only in-frame sequences with V and J called. Some clones fail to appear in such tables; in the studies checked, an unresolved V gene covers under half of the shortfall, and the cause of the remainder is unknown. That table is the source of V, J and clone size, and D and trimming were worked out from the DNA. The sample records 130,000 to 150,000 clones, roughly a tenth of which are singletons. Roughly 0.7% of the sample belongs to the ten largest clones.

What the authors observed across the whole study: In all four CD4+ subsets, TCRB CDR3 length was moderately but significantly shorter in type 1 diabetes patients. Only small numbers of individuals were included in the HLA sub-analyses, which left unresolved whether HLA type had any influence on TCRB rearrangement. Sequencing cDNA rather than genomic DNA could over-represent highly expressing activated cells, although activation and CD3 levels did not differ between groups. Naive, central memory and regulatory TCRB repertoires appeared more similar among patients than among healthy donors. Shorter templates might be favored by PCR, yet because patient and control samples were amplified and corrected together, any such skew would affect both groups equally. At VDJ recombination sites, patients with type 1 diabetes made fewer insertions and deleted more nucleotides, a pattern implying thymic rearrangement abnormalities.

The rearranged chain carries TRBV5-4 and TRBJ1-4; the D gene remains uncertain. Sequences were obtained from central memory CD4+ T cells from blood. This receptor was identified in a man younger than 30 in good health. The CDR3 protein sequence reads: CASSPEATNEKLFF. The DNA sequence follows: TGTGCCAGCAGCCCGGAGGCAACTAATGAAAAACTGTTTTTT.